The 6 T cell receptor beta chains below all came from one sample that was sequenced in a study of cytomegalovirus exposure and HLA in healthy donors. In the PCR, 60 Vbeta and 13 Jbeta primers were used. The data were produced by immunoSEQ multiplex PCR, yet TCRdb's version contains in-frame clones alone and is incomplete. The sample consists of roughly 130,000 clones, 75% to 90% of them appearing once. The sample comprised PBMCs. Receptor source: a man aged 25 to 45 in good health and CMV-seronegative.

This sequence joins TRBV18 and TRBJ2-5, with 7 nucleotides matching TRBD1. This CDR3 has 13 amino acids. Germline loops: CDR1 KGHSH, CDR2 LQKENI. J was trimmed by 3 bases and V by 3 bases; bases with no gene match: 1. DNA of the CDR3: TGTGCCAGCTCACCGACAGGGAAAGAGACCCAGTACTTC. Amino acids: CASSPTGKETQYF.

CDR3 in DNA: TGTGCCAGCAGTGATACGGTCCGAGAGACCCAGTACTTC. Translation gives CASSDTVRETQYF. The chain is built from TRBV25-1 and TRBJ2-5; D is unresolved. This CDR3 has 13 amino acids. V lost 3 bases, J lost 4 bases, and 9 bases lay in between. Germline CDR1 is MGHDK and CDR2 is SYGVNS. The entire variable domain, with the rest obtained from reference TRBV25-1 and TRBJ2-5, is as follows: EADIYQTPRYLVIGTGKKITLECSQTMGHDKMYWYQQDPGMELHLIHYSYGVNSTEKGDLSSESTVSRIRTEHFPLTLESARPSHTSQYLCASSDTVRETQYFGPGTRLLVL.

The chain recombines TRBV19 with TRBJ1-5; D gene ambiguous. From germline, CDR1 is LNHDA and CDR2 SQIVND (reference sequence). The CDR3 runs 15 residues. V shed 3 bases and J shed 5 bases, with 14 bases lying between them. The CDR3: CASSIEGVGDQPQHF. For the CDR3, the DNA is TGTGCCAGTAGTATCGAGGGCGTTGGAGATCAGCCCCAGCATTTT.

The chain combines TRBV4-3 with TRBJ2-7; the match to TRBD1 covers 8 bases. Germline values: CDR1 LGHNA, CDR2 YSLEER. CDR3 length: 18 amino acids. The V segment lost 1 base and the J segment 2 bases; nucleotides outside the gene matches: 13. The CDR3 nucleotides read TGCGCCAGCAGCCAAGGTCGCATCTGGGACAGGAGACCCTACGAGCAGTACTTC. Protein: CASSQGRIWDRRPYEQYF.

With respect to this clone: Other DNA sequences of this sample code for an identical CDR3. This rearrangement joins TRBV6-5 to TRBJ2-3; D call uncertain. This CDR3 region has 15 residues. V lost 2 bases to trimming and J lost 2 bases, with 11 bases between them. Per the germline V gene, CDR1 is MNHEY and CDR2 is SVGAGI. The CDR3 nucleotides are TGTGCCAGCAGTTACACGGGTGGATACACAGATACGCAGTATTTT. Amino acids: CASSYTGGYTDTQYF.

Remarks on this clone: The junction differs from germline at one of its ends, possibly a read error. This rearrangement joins TRBV6-4 to TRBJ2-6, with D possibly matching TRBD1 (6 bases). Germline-derived CDR1 and CDR2 are MRHNA and SNTAGT. This CDR3 has 15 amino acids. This chain's CDR3 is CASSDGQSGANGLTF. The CDR3 DNA reads as TGTGCCAGCAGTGACGGACAGTCTGGGGCCAACGGCCTGACTTTC.